Below are 31 T cell receptor beta chains sequenced from a single sample in a study of blood T cell repertoires in COVID-19. The data were produced by immunoSEQ multiplex PCR, yet TCRdb's version contains in-frame clones alone and is incomplete. Here the sample spans more than 300,000 clones, about 91% being singletons. Input material: peripheral blood. The receptors stem from a woman in her 30s with COVID-19, enrolled during active disease.

The V gene is TRBV4-2, the J gene TRBJ1-4; D remains ambiguous. V lost 0 bases, J lost 2 bases, and 10 bases lay in between. CDR1 is LGHNA and CDR2 is YNFKEQ in the germline V gene. The CDR3 sequence is 16 residues long. The CDR3 region has the DNA TGTGCCAGCAGCCAAGAGGCGAGAGCGACTAATGAAAAACTGTTTTTT. This gives the protein CASSQEARATNEKLFF.

This chain uses TRBV7-9 with TRBJ1-2; D remains ambiguous. V lost 2 bases and J lost 1, with 11 bases in between. The germline CDR1 and CDR2 sequences are SEHNR and FQNEAQ (reference sequence). The CDR3 runs to 15 residues. The CDR3: CASSLPSAGNYGYTF. CDR3 DNA: TGTGCCAGCAGCTTACCCTCTGCGGGTAACTATGGCTACACCTTC.

The chain combines TRBV19 with TRBJ2-7; TRBD1 agrees at 10 bases. V trimming: 5 bases; J trimming: 4 bases; junction bases outside the gene matches: 11. CDR3 size: 16 residues. Germline loops: CDR1 LNHDA, CDR2 SQIVND (reference sequence). The CDR3, as DNA: TGTGCCAGTAGTCCCCTCGGGACAGGGGTGGGTTACGAGCAGTACTTC. Protein: CASSPLGTGVGYEQYF.

The rearrangement links TRBV30 to TRBJ2-1; TRBD1 agrees at 8 bases. The CDR3 is made up of 15 amino acids. The V gene end was trimmed by 2 bases and the J gene end by 4 bases; junction bases not matched to a gene: 7. From germline, CDR1 is GTSNPN and CDR2 SVGIG (reference sequence). The CDR3 is CAWSSTGERYNEQFF. The DNA for the CDR3 is TGTGCCTGGAGTTCGACAGGGGAGAGGTACAATGAGCAGTTCTTC.

CDR3 amino acids: CASSPYTRGTPQETQYF. CDR3 DNA: TGTGCCAGCTCACCATACACGCGGGGGACCCCCCAAGAGACCCAGTACTTC. The V and J genes are TRBV18 and TRBJ2-5, with 7 bases that match TRBD2. With 2 bases clipped from V and 1 base from J, the junction kept 10 bases outside the gene matches. The CDR3 sequence is 17 residues long. Germline CDR1 reads KGHSH; CDR2 reads LQKENI.

The J gene is TRBJ1-2, the V gene TRBV2; 7 nucleotides agree with TRBD1. V was clipped by 6 bases and J by 9 bases; unmatched bases: 10. Germline CDR1 SNHLY, CDR2 FYNNEI. This CDR3 spans 13 amino acids. DNA for the CDR3: TGTGCCAGCAGCGAGACAGGGCGCGGCAGCTACACCTTC. It codes for CASSETGRGSYTF.

The chain joins TRBV19 to TRBJ1-2; possible D gene TRBD1, 6 bases. The CDR3 loop spans 13 amino acids. V was cut by 7 bases and J by 2 bases, with 11 bases left in between. Germline CDR1 and CDR2: LNHDA and SQIVND (reference sequence). The CDR3 here is CASNWQGNYGYTF. The CDR3, as DNA: TGTGCCAGTAATTGGCAGGGGAACTATGGCTACACCTTC.

The chain combines TRBV7-2 with TRBJ2-1; no firm D call. The germline CDR1 and CDR2 sequences are SGHTA and FQGNSA. The CDR3 is made up of 11 amino acids. V lost 3 bases and J lost 8, with 5 bases in between. CDR3 nucleotide sequence: TGTGCCAGCAGCTTGAGTTATGAGCAGTTCTTC. It specifies CASSLSYEQFF.

The gene calls are TRBV2 and TRBJ2-7; unclear D gene. In germline, CDR1 is SNHLY, CDR2 FYNNEI. The V end was cut by 2 bases, the J end by 3 bases, with 8 bases between. The CDR3 sequence is 13 residues long. In DNA form, the CDR3 reads TGTGCCAGCAGTGAATCCGGTTTCTACGAGCAGTACTTC. It specifies CASSESGFYEQYF.

J is TRBJ2-5 and V is TRBV9, with D tentatively TRBD1 (6 bases). The CDR3 spans 12 residues. From germline, CDR1 is SGDLS and CDR2 YYNGEE. Trimming cost V 5 bases and J 3 bases, with 8 bases left between them. DNA of the CDR3: TGTGCCAGCAGGGGGGCGGAAGAGACCCAGTACTTC. Translated: CASRGAEETQYF.

The chain carries TRBV6-6 and TRBJ2-2; TRBD1 matches at 9 bases. Germline trimming cut 2 bases from V and 6 bases from J; bases unmatched to any gene: 7. Germline CDR1 and CDR2: MNHNY and SVGAGI (reference sequence). The CDR3 is 16 residues long. This CDR3 is CASSYPRDRAPGELFF. CDR3 bases: TGTGCCAGCAGTTACCCACGGGACAGGGCACCCGGGGAGCTGTTTTTT.

CDR3 sequence: CASSLRSSGGYTF. As DNA, the CDR3 is TGTGCCAGCAGCTTGAGGAGTTCGGGTGGCTACACCTTC. This chain uses TRBV5-6 with TRBJ1-2, with D unresolved. Trimming removed 1 base from V and 7 bases from J, with 11 bases in between. This CDR3 region has 13 residues. CDR1 SGHDT and CDR2 YYEEEE come from the germline V gene. The whole variable domain, filled in from reference TRBV5-6 and TRBJ1-2, reads DAGVTQSPTHLIKTRGQQVTLRCSPKSGHDTVSWYQQALGQGPQFIFQYYEEEERQRGNFPDRFSGHQFPNYSSELNVNALLLGDSALYLCASSLRSSGGYTFGSGTRLTVV.

The rearrangement uses TRBV5-4 and TRBJ2-1; tentatively, D is TRBD2 (5 bases). Trimming shortened V by 5 bases and J by 8 bases, and 14 bases separated the two germline ends. The CDR3 has 13 amino acids. Per germline, CDR1 SGHNT and CDR2 YYREEE (reference sequence). The CDR3 DNA sequence: TGTGCCAGCAGTACTAGTGCTGCCGATGAGCAGTTCTTC. Protein: CASSTSAADEQFF.

This clone came up once. The V gene is TRBV6-2 or TRBV6-3, the J gene TRBJ2-1; 7 nucleotides align to TRBD2. Per the germline V gene, CDR1 is MNHEY and CDR2 is SVGEGT. The CDR3 sequence is 16 residues long. V lost 1 base, J lost 6 bases, and 9 bases stayed unmatched. CDR3 sequence (DNA): TGTGCCAGCAGTTACTTCCTTGGGGGGGGAGCCAATGAGCAGTTCTTC. Amino acid sequence: CASSYFLGGGANEQFF.

This clone was recorded only once. The rearrangement joins TRBV9 to TRBJ2-7, with D possibly matching TRBD1 (5 bases). The CDR3 extends over 14 amino acids. Germline CDR1 SGDLS, CDR2 YYNGEE. Trimming left V 2 bases short and J 2 bases short, with 11 bases between. The CDR3 protein is CASSVATGPYEQYF. DNA for the CDR3: TGTGCCAGCAGCGTCGCAACAGGACCCTACGAGCAGTACTTC.

With respect to this clone: Other nucleotide sequences from this sample produce the same CDR3. The chain joins TRBV6-5 to TRBJ1-1; a possible D gene is TRBD1 (6 bases). The CDR3 runs 11 residues. The germline V gene encodes CDR1 MNHEY and CDR2 SVGAGI. V shed 8 bases and J shed 5 bases, with 9 bases lying between them. The CDR3 bases are TGTGCCAGCCGTCAGGGGACTGAAGCTTTCTTT. Protein: CASRQGTEAFF.

This clone was observed a few times. The rearrangement uses TRBV12-3 or TRBV12-4 and TRBJ2-2; D gene ambiguous. Trimming shortened V by 3 bases and J by 6 bases, and 8 bases separated the two germline ends. This CDR3 comprises 13 residues. CDR3 region: CASSFGSPGELFF. The DNA for the CDR3 is TGTGCCAGCAGTTTCGGTAGCCCCGGGGAGCTGTTTTTT.

V is TRBV29-1 and J is TRBJ2-3; D gene unclear. With 7 bases removed from V and 0 bases from J, the gap between germline ends came to 14 bases. Germline CDR1 is SQVTM and CDR2 is ANQGSEA. The CDR3 has 14 residues. CDR3 DNA sequence: TGCAGCGCCCCCGATAGAACGAGCACAGATACGCAGTATTTT. Its protein product is CSAPDRTSTDTQYF.

The CDR3, as DNA: TGCGCCAGCAGCAGAGGACAGGGCACTGAAGCTTTCTTT. It translates to CASSRGQGTEAFF. The chain recombines TRBV5-1 with TRBJ1-1; the match to TRBD1 covers 8 bases. Trimming at V came to 4 bases and at J to 4 bases, leaving 3 bases not matched to a gene. In germline, CDR1 is SGHRS, CDR2 YFSETQ. The CDR3 is 13 residues long.

V gene TRBV12-3 or TRBV12-4 combines with J gene TRBJ2-4, with D perhaps matching TRBD1 (6 bases). This CDR3 comprises 12 residues. The V end was cut by 3 bases, the J end by 8 bases, with 8 bases between. The CDR3 nucleotides are TGTGCCAGCAGTTTTTCAGGGGACATTCAGTACTTC. Amino acids: CASSFSGDIQYF.

The chain is built from TRBV28 and TRBJ1-1; D remains ambiguous. CDR1 and CDR2 from the germline V gene are MDHEN and SYDVKM. The CDR3 has 13 residues. The V end lost 5 bases, the J end lost 6 bases, and 13 bases lay between the germline ends. DNA of the CDR3: TGTGCCAGCAGTCCTCCGGGAGGCGCTGAAGCTTTCTTT. Translated, it gives CASSPPGGAEAFF.

This clone was counted a single time. The V gene is TRBV5-5, the J gene TRBJ2-3, with 7 bases identical to TRBD1. Germline CDR1 SGHKS, CDR2 YYEKEE (reference sequence). The V segment lost 5 bases and the J segment 3 bases; nucleotides outside the gene matches: 3. This CDR3 spans 13 amino acids. CDR3 amino acids: CASSRQGTDTQYF. DNA of the CDR3: TGTGCCAGCAGTCGACAGGGAACAGATACGCAGTATTTT.

This clone was recorded only once. The chain couples TRBV11-2 to TRBJ2-7; 8 nucleotides line up with TRBD1. The junction had 3 bases not matched to a gene; V was cut back by 1 base and J by 4 bases. Germline CDR1 reads SGHAT; CDR2 reads FQNNGV. This CDR3 region has 14 residues. This CDR3 is CASSLARGRYEQYF. CDR3 DNA: TGTGCCAGCAGCTTAGCCAGGGGGCGGTACGAGCAGTACTTC.

The chain joins TRBV7-6 to TRBJ1-5; D perhaps matches TRBD1 (6 bases). This CDR3 has 16 residues. Germline assignment: CDR1 SGHVS and CDR2 FNYEAQ. V was pared by 5 bases and J by 4 bases, with 18 bases between. CDR3 sequence (DNA): TGTGCCAGCAGCCTTAACCCTGGACAGTTTAATCAGCCCCAGCATTTT. Encoded protein: CASSLNPGQFNQPQHF.

The rearrangement links TRBV5-5 to TRBJ2-7; 8 bases are shared with TRBD1. The germline gives CDR1 SGHKS, CDR2 YYEKEE (reference sequence). The CDR3 has 13 residues. J lost 5 bases, V lost 6 bases, and 7 bases had no gene match. CDR3 loop: CASNWGQEDEQYF. The CDR3 DNA reads as TGTGCCAGCAACTGGGGACAGGAAGACGAGCAGTACTTC.

V is TRBV6-5 and J is TRBJ1-3; D is perhaps TRBD1 (6 bases). Germline-derived CDR1 and CDR2 are MNHEY and SVGAGI. V shed 6 bases and J shed 0 bases, with 12 bases lying between them. This CDR3 has 15 residues. CDR3 protein: CASRLDRSSGNTIYF. DNA of the CDR3: TGTGCCAGCAGATTAGACAGGAGCTCTGGAAACACCATATATTTT.

The table lists this clone with a count of one. The rearrangement links TRBV4-1 to TRBJ2-2; TRBD2 matches 12 bases. J lost 5 bases, V lost 1 base, and 5 bases had no gene match. Germline CDR1 reads MGHRA; CDR2 reads YSYEKL. The CDR3 length is 17 residues. The CDR3 reads CASSQGLAGAGTGELFF. In DNA form, the CDR3 reads TGCGCCAGCAGCCAAGGACTAGCGGGGGCCGGGACCGGGGAGCTGTTTTTT.

The chain combines TRBV28 with TRBJ1-4; tentatively, D is TRBD1 (6 bases). The CDR3 sequence is 15 residues long. The V and J ends lost 8 bases and 4 bases respectively, with 17 bases between them. Looked up from germline, CDR1 is MDHEN and CDR2 is SYDVKM. CDR3 bases: TGTGCCAGCCTGACAGGAATGATCGGTAATGAAAAACTGTTTTTT. Its protein product is CASLTGMIGNEKLFF.

The chain carries TRBV2 and TRBJ2-2, with D hard to call. This CDR3 comprises 12 residues. The germline V gene encodes CDR1 SNHLY and CDR2 FYNNEI. The V and J ends lost 6 bases and 3 bases respectively, with 5 bases between them. This CDR3 reads CASREYTGELFF. As DNA, the CDR3 is TGTGCCAGCAGGGAGTACACCGGGGAGCTGTTTTTT. The whole variable domain, remainder taken from reference TRBV2 and TRBJ2-2, is EPEVTQTPSHQVTQMGQEVILRCVPISNHLYFYWYRQILGQKVEFLVSFYNNEISEKSEIFDDQFSVERPDGSNFTLKIRSTKLEDSAMYFCASREYTGELFFGEGSRLTVL.

This chain joins TRBV18 and TRBJ1-5; 8 bases line up with TRBD1. The CDR3 consists of 16 residues. Germline V gene data show CDR1 as KGHSH and CDR2 as LQKENI. The junction had 9 bases not matched to a gene; V was cut back by 6 bases and J by 2 bases. The DNA for the CDR3 is TGTGCCAGCTCGCCTACAGGGGGAACGGGCAATCAGCCCCAGCATTTT. The encoded protein is CASSPTGGTGNQPQHF. The variable domain in full, completed from reference TRBV18 and TRBJ1-5, reads NAGVMQNPRHLVRRRGQEARLRCSPMKGHSHVYWYRQLPEEGLKFMVYLQKENIIDESGMPKERFSAEFPKEGPSILRIQQVVRGDSAAYFCASSPTGGTGNQPQHFGDGTRLSIL.

As to this clone: One end of the junction is discordant with germline, which a read error may explain. The chain combines TRBV6-5 with TRBJ1-2; D is possibly TRBD1 (5 bases). The CDR3 sequence is 12 residues long. Germline values: CDR1 MNHEY, CDR2 SVGAGI. CDR3 in amino acids: CASREGQGRASF. The CDR3 DNA sequence: TGTGCCAGCAGGGAGGGGCAGGGACGGGCCTCTTTC.